The sequence of this T cell receptor (beta chain) was determined in a study of blood T cell repertoires in COVID-19 (dated by TCRdb to the early 2020s). As for the study more broadly: Collaborator samples came from the United States, Italy and Spain and covered acute and convalescent phases of COVID-19. Nearly every sample came with metadata listing a de-identified subject ID, COVID-19 status, age in years and sex. The samples were drawn from two sources: the first 160 participants of the ongoing ImmuneRACE study, and 1,000 to 1,500 subjects contributed by 6 global collaborators. Where available, HLA class I and class II types were obtained from metadata supplied by the sample provider rather than from assay-based typing. The repertoires were released in a freely available public database meant as a resource for research on the immune response to SARS-CoV-2. The prospective study material was composed of cDNA or gDNA derived from T cells, B-cell-depleted T cells, or PBMCs. Deeply sampled blood TCRbeta repertoires from subjects exposed to, actively infected with, or recovered from COVID-19 were included in the dataset.

TCRbeta CDR3 regions were amplified from genomic DNA using the immunoSEQ Assay, a bias-controlled multiplex PCR. The study's processing was this. The number of nucleated cells in each sample was estimated from the amplification of reference gene primers within the assay. To quantify the absolute abundance of each unique TCRbeta CDR3 rearrangement, sequence reads were collapsed and filtered. For each sample, productive Simpson clonality was calculated by taking the square root of Simpson's diversity index across productive rearrangements. The immuneACCESS repertoire file appears here via TCRdb, limited to in-frame rearrangements. These files lack a portion of the clones; in checked studies, under half of the deficit traces to unresolved V genes, and the cause of the others is not known. That table supplies the V and J calls and clone size; D and trimming were determined from the DNA. The sample records approximately 500,000 clones, approximately 91% of which are singletons. The top ten clonotypes cover about 8% of the sample.

The V end loses 0 bases and the J end loses 5 bases, and a stretch of 17 bases separates them. The CDR3 starts with the cysteine, ends with the phenylalanine, and has 16 residues. Only CDR3 DNA remains: 48 bases, in frame from the first base. The germline V gene gives CDR1 as SGHRS and CDR2 as YFSETQ. What the research found in general, with its limitations: Clinical and demographic metadata were provided uncurated, with the amount varying by source and participant.

A note on this clone: This clone's antigen is unknown. Base qualities are not provided; no much larger clone lies one nucleotide away.

One collaborating source in Seattle enrolled patients during active infection and followed them longitudinally through the course of disease. Whole blood was collected in K2EDTA tubes by collaborating institutions according to the institutions' own protocols. Collaborator samples were shipped for TCRbeta analysis as frozen whole blood, isolated PBMCs, or DNA extracted from either sample type. The chain joins TRBV5-1 to TRBJ2-5, with a tentative D gene TRBD1 over 6 matching bases. The specimen sequenced was peripheral blood. The TCR comes from a woman in her 50s with COVID-19, enrolled during active disease. The CDR3 is CASSLDRQGSEETQYF. In nucleotides, the sequence is TGCGCCAGCAGCTTGGATAGGCAGGGGTCGGAGGAGACCCAGTACTTC.